These 4 T cell receptor beta chains originate from one sample sequenced in a study of cytomegalovirus exposure and HLA in healthy donors. Profiling relied on immunoSEQ multiplex PCR, and the TCRdb table lists in-frame clones only, not all of them. The sample includes fewer than 250,000 clones, approximately 87% of them seen just once. The sample comprised PBMCs. These receptor sequences come from a man younger than 35 in good health and CMV-seronegative.

The chain employs TRBV7-9 and TRBJ2-1; possible D gene TRBD2, 6 bases. This CDR3 is 15 amino acids long. V gave up 5 bases and J gave up 2 bases, with 13 bases separating them. The germline V gene encodes CDR1 SEHNR and CDR2 FQNEAQ (reference sequence). CDR3 sequence reads: CASSPAGPTYNEQFF. The DNA of the CDR3 is TGTGCCAGCAGCCCAGCGGGCCCAACCTACAATGAGCAGTTCTTC.

This rearrangement joins TRBV7-9 to TRBJ2-7; TRBD1 aligns across 9 bases. Germline lookup yields CDR1 SEHNR and CDR2 FQNEAQ (reference sequence). Trimming removed 3 bases from V and 0 bases from J; junction bases left unmatched: 3. The CDR3 contains 15 residues. CDR3 in DNA: TGTGCCAGCAGCTTTCGGACAGGGGTCTCCTACGAGCAGTACTTC. Amino acid sequence: CASSFRTGVSYEQYF.

Written as DNA, the CDR3 is TGTGCCAGCATGGCAGGTCAGCCCCAGCATTTT. Protein product: CASMAGQPQHF. The rearrangement uses TRBV6-6 and TRBJ1-5; D gene unclear. V lost 7 bases to trimming and J lost 6 bases, with 7 bases between them. Per the germline V gene, CDR1 is MNHNY and CDR2 is SVGAGI (reference sequence). CDR3 length equals 11 residues.

This chain uses TRBV19 with TRBJ2-1; TRBD2 matches at 12 bases. The V gene end was trimmed by 4 bases and the J gene end by 4 bases; junction bases not matched to a gene: 8. The CDR3 has 17 amino acids. Germline CDR1 and CDR2: LNHDA and SQIVND (reference sequence). As DNA, the CDR3 is TGTGCCAGTAGTACCTCAGGACTAGCGGGGTTTTACAATGAGCAGTTCTTC. Amino acid sequence: CASSTSGLAGFYNEQFF.